These T cell receptor beta chains were read from a single sample in a study of OX40 agonist ivuxolimab in advanced cancers. Produced via immunoSEQ multiplex PCR; TCRdb's table is partial and in-frame only. This repertoire shows roughly 66,000 clones, around nine tenths found once; its top ten account for 1.3%. Source: CD4+ or CD8+ T cells sorted from blood, taken in a trial of the OX40 agonist ivuxolimab. These receptors were obtained from an adult with an advanced solid tumor such as melanoma, head and neck, liver or kidney cancer. Both conserved end residues are part of each CDR3. The D gene is left open where the match is weak. Not all rows give a size; the values are once, few, many and, for expanded clones, a class.

>TRBV27|.|TRBD1|TRBJ2-1|16
CASSLTGVSSYNEQFF
TGTGCCAGCAGTTTGACAGGGGTAAGCTCCTACAATGAGCAGTTCTTC
>TRBV27|.|.|TRBJ2-1|19
CASSLSRANEPPLWNEQFF
TGTGCCAGCAGTTTATCGCGGGCTAACGAACCACCTCTCTGGAATGAGCAGTTCTTC
>TRBV11-2|.|.|TRBJ1-1|13
CASSLESGSCAFF
TGTGCCAGCAGCTTAGAATCAGGGAGCTGTGCTTTCTTT
>TRBV11-1|.|.|TRBJ1-2|12
CASSSVPYGYTF
TGTGCCAGCAGTTCCGTCCCCTATGGCTACACCTTC
>TRBV15|.|.|TRBJ1-1|14
CATSRTRSNTEAFF
TGTGCCACCAGCAGGACACGATCGAACACTGAAGCTTTCTTT
>TRBV11-2|.|TRBD1|TRBJ1-1|14
CASSLLDRVTEAFF
TGTGCCAGCAGCTTATTGGACAGGGTCACTGAAGCTTTCTTT
>TRBV5-1|.|TRBD2|TRBJ2-5|16
CASTFSAGGHPETQYF
TGCGCCAGCACTTTCAGTGCGGGAGGTCACCCAGAGACCCAGTACTTC
>TRBV5-1|few|TRBD2|TRBJ2-1|15
CASSLYIAGANEQFF
TGCGCCAGCAGCTTGTATATAGCGGGAGCGAATGAGCAGTTCTTC
>TRBV19|.|TRBD1|TRBJ2-5|15
CASSPGQLLRETQYF
TGTGCCAGTAGCCCGGGACAGCTTCTAAGGGAGACCCAGTACTTC
>TRBV7-2|.|.|TRBJ1-5|14
CASSLRGYNQPQHF
TGTGCCAGCAGCTTGCGGGGGTACAATCAGCCCCAGCATTTT
>TRBV5-1|.|TRBD2|TRBJ2-7|15
CASSLGAGTAYEQYF
TGCGCCAGCAGCTTAGGAGCGGGGACCGCCTACGAGCAGTACTTC
>TRBV18|.|TRBD1|TRBJ1-5|13
CASSGQDNQPQHF
TGTGCCAGCTCAGGACAGGACAATCAGCCCCAGCATTTT
>TRBV6-5|.|.|TRBJ1-5|15
CASSSPGPSDQPQHF
TGTGCCAGCAGTTCCCCGGGACCCTCGGACCAGCCCCAGCATTTT
>TRBV30|.|TRBD1|TRBJ1-2|12
CAWSDRDYGYTF
TGTGCCTGGAGCGACAGGGACTATGGCTACACCTTC
>TRBV9|.|.|TRBJ2-1|15
CASSVEGGSYNEQFF
TGTGCCAGCAGCGTAGAGGGGGGGTCCTACAATGAGCAGTTCTTC
>TRBV6-5|.|.|TRBJ2-1|15
CASSLRDIGSNEQFF
TGTGCCAGCAGCCTCCGGGACATAGGATCCAATGAGCAGTTCTTC
>TRBV30|once|TRBD1|TRBJ1-2|13
CAWTRTGNYGYTF
TGTGCCTGGACCCGGACAGGGAACTATGGCTACACCTTC
>TRBV9|once|TRBD1|TRBJ2-2|16
CASSVVSRGRVGELFF
TGTGCCAGCAGCGTAGTGAGCAGGGGGCGCGTCGGGGAGCTGTTTTTT
>TRBV19|.|.|TRBJ2-3|13
CASSIGIPDTQYF
TGTGCCAGTAGTATAGGCATACCAGATACGCAGTATTTT
>TRBV7-8|.|.|TRBJ1-5|13
CASSLARIQPQHF
TGTGCCAGCAGCTTGGCCCGTATACAGCCCCAGCATTTT
>TRBV5-8|.|.|TRBJ1-2|18
CASSLTGDFKPTNYGYTF
TGTGCCAGCAGCTTGACCGGTGATTTTAAGCCTACGAACTATGGCTACACCTTC
>TRBV14|.|.|TRBJ2-1|12
CASSQDPGKQFF
TGTGCCAGCAGCCAAGATCCAGGGAAACAGTTCTTC
>TRBV4-3|.|.|TRBJ2-7|19
CASSQVAGTFTVGGYEQYF
TGCGCCAGCAGCCAAGTGGCCGGGACGTTCACCGTGGGGGGCTACGAGCAGTACTTC
>TRBV5-1|.|.|TRBJ2-1|16
CASSLDPGATYNEQFF
TGCGCCAGCAGCTTGGACCCGGGGGCCACCTACAATGAGCAGTTCTTC
>TRBV10-3|.|TRBD2|TRBJ2-7|14
CAISPSGGSYEQYF
TGTGCCATCAGTCCTAGCGGGGGCTCCTACGAGCAGTACTTC
>TRBV5-8|.|.|TRBJ1-2|13
CASSYGGVYGYTF
TGTGCCAGCAGCTATGGGGGAGTCTATGGCTACACCTTC
>TRBV4-3|.|.|TRBJ2-6|18
CASSKDRRSSSGANVLTF
TGCGCCAGCAGTAAAGACAGGAGAAGTAGCTCTGGGGCCAACGTCCTGACTTTC
>TRBV5-1|.|TRBD1|TRBJ1-2|15
CASSPTSDRDYGYTF
TGCGCCAGCAGCCCTACATCGGACAGGGACTATGGCTACACCTTC
>TRBV7-2|.|.|TRBJ1-2|11
CASSSYMGYTF
TGTGCCAGCAGCTCCTATATGGGCTACACCTTC
>TRBV6-5|once|.|TRBJ2-7|13
CATGLQKAGEQYF
TGTGCCACCGGCTTACAAAAAGCGGGCGAGCAGTACTTC
>TRBV5-1|.|.|TRBJ2-5|12
CASSRDRETQYF
TGCGCCAGCAGCAGGGACCGGGAGACCCAGTACTTC
>TRBV30|.|.|TRBJ1-2|13
CAWSAYPQDGYTF
TGTGCCTGGAGTGCCTATCCACAGGATGGCTACACCTTC
>TRBV5-4|.|.|TRBJ1-2|12
CASGERNYGYTF
TGTGCCAGCGGTGAACGTAACTATGGCTACACCTTC
>TRBV5-6|.|.|TRBJ2-2|15
CASSPGGPNTGELFF
TGTGCCAGCAGTCCCGGCGGGCCCAACACCGGGGAGCTGTTTTTT
>TRBV7-3|.|.|TRBJ2-1|13
CASSETIGNEQFF
TGTGCCAGCAGCGAAACCATTGGCAATGAGCAGTTCTTC
>TRBV2|.|TRBD2|TRBJ2-7|14
CASSVDGRRYEQYF
TGTGCCAGCTCAGTTGACGGGAGGCGGTACGAGCAGTACTTC
>TRBV11-2|once|.|TRBJ1-3|16
CASSPGTGDSGNTIYF
TGTGCCAGCAGCCCCGGTACAGGTGACTCTGGAAACACCATATATTTT
>TRBV4-1|.|.|TRBJ2-2|13
CASSQDRPGELFF
TGCGCCAGCAGCCAAGACCGACCCGGGGAGCTGTTTTTT
>TRBV23-1|once|.|TRBJ1-1|17
CASSHPGGAGGHTEAFF
TGCGCCAGCAGTCACCCCGGCGGGGCGGGGGGGCACACTGAAGCTTTCTTT
>TRBV29-1|.|TRBD1|TRBJ1-1|15
CSVVGAGGWNTEAFF
TGCAGCGTTGTAGGGGCAGGGGGGTGGAACACTGAAGCTTTCTTT
>TRBV21-1|.|.|TRBJ2-3|18
CASSKGLAGGRTTDTQYF
TGTGCCAGCAGCAAGGGACTAGCGGGGGGGCGAACTACAGATACGCAGTATTTT
>TRBV21-1|.|.|TRBJ1-2|13
CASIWRADYGYTF
TGTGCCAGCATTTGGAGAGCCGACTATGGCTACACCTTC
>TRBV27|.|TRBD1|TRBJ2-5|15
CASSRGTGSGETQYF
TGTGCCAGCAGTCGCGGGACAGGGTCAGGGGAGACCCAGTACTTC
>TRBV6-1|.|TRBD1|TRBJ2-7|14
CASSELDRVHEQYF
TGTGCCAGCAGTGAACTGGACAGGGTGCACGAGCAGTACTTC
>TRBV6-4|.|.|TRBJ1-5|15
CASSDFRPSNQPQHF
TGTGCCAGCAGTGACTTTAGGCCGAGCAATCAGCCCCAGCATTTT
>TRBV5-6|.|.|TRBJ2-5|13
CASSFGHQETQYF
TGTGCCAGCAGCTTTGGACACCAAGAGACCCAGTACTTC
>TRBV7-8|.|.|TRBJ2-1|15
CASSPRETMRNEQFF
TGTGCCAGCAGCCCACGAGAAACAATGCGAAATGAGCAGTTCTTC
>TRBV18|.|.|TRBJ1-1|13
CASSPPSNTEAFF
TGTGCCAGCTCACCCCCTTCGAACACTGAAGCTTTCTTT
>TRBV30|.|.|TRBJ2-7|12
CAWDRPAYEQYF
TGTGCCTGGGACAGGCCCGCCTACGAGCAGTACTTC
>TRBV5-1|once|TRBD1|TRBJ1-2|16
CASSLVAGQGKYGYTF
TGCGCCAGCAGCTTGGTAGCCGGACAGGGGAAGTATGGCTACACCTTC
>TRBV7-2|.|.|TRBJ1-2|13
CASSLDPNYGYTF
TGTGCCAGCAGCCTAGACCCCAACTATGGCTACACCTTC
>TRBV10-3|.|.|TRBJ2-7|15
CAISESPLTVPEQYF
TGTGCCATCAGTGAGTCTCCACTGACAGTCCCCGAGCAGTACTTC
>TRBV7-2|.|TRBD2|TRBJ2-3|16
CASSLGRGGATDTQYF
TGTGCCAGCAGCTTAGGCCGGGGGGGGGCCACAGATACGCAGTATTTT
>TRBV30|once|.|TRBJ2-7|14
CAWSVPGGIYEQYF
TGTGCCTGGAGTGTACCTGGGGGAATCTACGAGCAGTACTTC
>TRBV28|.|.|TRBJ1-1|15
CASSPPTGRGTEAFF
TGTGCCAGCAGTCCACCGACAGGTCGAGGGACTGAAGCTTTCTTT
>TRBV18|few|TRBD1|TRBJ1-6|14
CASSQDRTNSPLHF
TGTGCCAGCTCACAGGACAGGACCAATTCACCCCTCCACTTT